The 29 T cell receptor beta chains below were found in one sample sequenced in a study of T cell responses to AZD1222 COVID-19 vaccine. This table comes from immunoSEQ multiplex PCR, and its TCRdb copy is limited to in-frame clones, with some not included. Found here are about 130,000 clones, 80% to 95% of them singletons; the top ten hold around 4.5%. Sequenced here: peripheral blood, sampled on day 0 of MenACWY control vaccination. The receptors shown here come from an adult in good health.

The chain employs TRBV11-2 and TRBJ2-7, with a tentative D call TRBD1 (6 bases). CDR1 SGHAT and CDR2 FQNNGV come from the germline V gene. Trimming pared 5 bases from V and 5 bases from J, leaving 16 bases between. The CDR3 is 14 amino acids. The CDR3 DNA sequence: TGTGCCAGCAGCGCCCCAACAGGGAAGGACGAGCAGTACTTC. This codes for CASSAPTGKDEQYF.

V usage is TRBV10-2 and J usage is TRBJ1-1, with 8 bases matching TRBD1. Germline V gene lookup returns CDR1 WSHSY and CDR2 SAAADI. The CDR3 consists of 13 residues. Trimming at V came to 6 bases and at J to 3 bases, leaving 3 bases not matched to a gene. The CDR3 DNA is TGCGCCAGCAGGAACAGGGGGGACACTGAAGCTTTCTTT. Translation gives CASRNRGDTEAFF.

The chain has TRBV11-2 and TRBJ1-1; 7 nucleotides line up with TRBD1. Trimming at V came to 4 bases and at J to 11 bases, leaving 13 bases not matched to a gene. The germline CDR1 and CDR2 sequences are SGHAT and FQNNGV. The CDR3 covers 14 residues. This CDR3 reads CASSSGDSRTWAFF. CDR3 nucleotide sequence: TGTGCCAGCAGCTCCGGGGACAGCCGAACTTGGGCTTTCTTT.

CDR3 region: CASSARESPNQPQHF. Here the CDR3 DNA reads TGTGCCAGCAGCGCCAGGGAATCCCCCAATCAGCCCCAGCATTTT. The chain has TRBV6-2 or TRBV6-3 and TRBJ1-5; D perhaps matches TRBD1 (5 bases). Looked up from germline, CDR1 is MNHEY and CDR2 is SVGEGT. Trimming stripped 6 bases from V and 3 bases from J, with 15 bases between. CDR3 length: 15 residues.

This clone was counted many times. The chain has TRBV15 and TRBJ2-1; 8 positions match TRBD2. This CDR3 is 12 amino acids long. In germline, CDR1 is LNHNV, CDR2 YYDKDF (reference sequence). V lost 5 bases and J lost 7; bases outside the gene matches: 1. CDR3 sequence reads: CATSASGNEQFF. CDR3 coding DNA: TGTGCCACCAGCGCTAGCGGGAATGAGCAGTTCTTC.

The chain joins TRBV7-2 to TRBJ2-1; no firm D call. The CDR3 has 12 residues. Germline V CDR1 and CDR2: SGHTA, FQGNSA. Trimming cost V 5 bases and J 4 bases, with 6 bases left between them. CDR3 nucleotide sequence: TGTGCCAGCAGCCACCTATACAATGAGCAGTTCTTC. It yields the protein CASSHLYNEQFF.

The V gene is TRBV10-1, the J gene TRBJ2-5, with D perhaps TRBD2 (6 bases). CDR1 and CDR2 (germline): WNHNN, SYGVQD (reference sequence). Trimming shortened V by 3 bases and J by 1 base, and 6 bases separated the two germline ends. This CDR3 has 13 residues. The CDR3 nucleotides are TGCGCCAGCAGTGAAGCGGGCCAAGAGACCCAGTACTTC. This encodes CASSEAGQETQYF.

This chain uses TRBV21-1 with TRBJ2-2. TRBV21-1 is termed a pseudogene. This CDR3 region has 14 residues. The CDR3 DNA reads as TGTGCCAGCAGCAGGACCCGAGAGACCGGGGAGCTGTTTTTT. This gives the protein CASSRTRETGELFF.

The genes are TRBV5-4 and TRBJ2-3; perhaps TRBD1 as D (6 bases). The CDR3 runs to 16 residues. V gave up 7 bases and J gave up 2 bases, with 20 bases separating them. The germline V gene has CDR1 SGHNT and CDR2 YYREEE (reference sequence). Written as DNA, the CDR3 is TGTGCCAGCTTCTCTTCCGACAGGCGTATCACAGATACGCAGTATTTT. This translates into CASFSSDRRITDTQYF.

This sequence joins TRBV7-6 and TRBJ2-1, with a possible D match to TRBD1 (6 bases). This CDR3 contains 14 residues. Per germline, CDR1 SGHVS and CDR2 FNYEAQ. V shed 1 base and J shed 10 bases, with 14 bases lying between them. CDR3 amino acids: CASSLVRTAREQFF. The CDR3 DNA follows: TGTGCCAGCAGCTTAGTAAGGACAGCCCGGGAGCAGTTCTTC.

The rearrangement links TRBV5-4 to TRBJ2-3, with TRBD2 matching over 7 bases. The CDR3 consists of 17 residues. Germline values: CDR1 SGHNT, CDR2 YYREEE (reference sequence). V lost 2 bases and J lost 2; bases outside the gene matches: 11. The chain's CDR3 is CASSLDGSSGATDTQYF. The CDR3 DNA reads TGTGCCAGCAGCTTAGATGGTTCTAGCGGTGCCACAGATACGCAGTATTTT.

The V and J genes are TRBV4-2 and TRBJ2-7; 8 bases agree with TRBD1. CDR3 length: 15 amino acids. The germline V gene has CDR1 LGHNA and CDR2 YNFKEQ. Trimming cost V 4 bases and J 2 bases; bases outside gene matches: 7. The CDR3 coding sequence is TGTGCCAGCAGCCGACCGGGACAGGAGACCTACGAGCAGTACTTC. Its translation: CASSRPGQETYEQYF.

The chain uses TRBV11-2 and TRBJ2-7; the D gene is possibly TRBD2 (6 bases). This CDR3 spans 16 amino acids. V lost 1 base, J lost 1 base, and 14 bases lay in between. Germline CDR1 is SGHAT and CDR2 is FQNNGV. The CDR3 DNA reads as TGTGCCAGCAGCTTAGGTAGAGGGCGGGGTTCCTACGAGCAGTACGTC. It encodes CASSLGRGRGSYEQYV.

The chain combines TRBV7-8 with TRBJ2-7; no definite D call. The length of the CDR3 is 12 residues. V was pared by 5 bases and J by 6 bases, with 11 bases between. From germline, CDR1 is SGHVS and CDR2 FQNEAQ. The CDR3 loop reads CASSRLGVEQYF. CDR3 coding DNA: TGTGCCAGCAGCCGGCTTGGGGTCGAGCAGTACTTC. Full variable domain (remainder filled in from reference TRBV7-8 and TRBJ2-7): GAGVSQSPRYKVAKRGQDVALRCDPISGHVSLFWYQQALGQGPEFLTYFQNEAQLDKSGLPSDRFFAERPEGSVSTLKIQRTQQEDSAVYLCASSRLGVEQYFGPGTRLTVT.

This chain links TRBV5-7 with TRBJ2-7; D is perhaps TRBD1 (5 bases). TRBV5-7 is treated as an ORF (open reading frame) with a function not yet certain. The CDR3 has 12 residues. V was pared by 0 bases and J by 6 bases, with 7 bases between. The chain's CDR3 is CASSLAGPEQYV. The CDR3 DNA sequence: TGTGCCAGCAGCTTGGCAGGGCCCGAGCAGTACGTC.

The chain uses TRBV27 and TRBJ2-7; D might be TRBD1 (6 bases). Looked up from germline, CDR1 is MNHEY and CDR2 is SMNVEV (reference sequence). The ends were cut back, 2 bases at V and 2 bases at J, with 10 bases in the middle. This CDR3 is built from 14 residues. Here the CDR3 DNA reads TGTGCCAGCAGTTTAGGACAGCCCCCCTACGAGCAGTACGTC. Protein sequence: CASSLGQPPYEQYV.

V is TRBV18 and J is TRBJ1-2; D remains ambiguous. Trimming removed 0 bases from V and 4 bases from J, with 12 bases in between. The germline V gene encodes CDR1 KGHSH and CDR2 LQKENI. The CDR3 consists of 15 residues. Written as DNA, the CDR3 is TGTGCCAGCTCACCACCGGGCCGGTTCGGCTATGGCTACACCTTC. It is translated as CASSPPGRFGYGYTF.

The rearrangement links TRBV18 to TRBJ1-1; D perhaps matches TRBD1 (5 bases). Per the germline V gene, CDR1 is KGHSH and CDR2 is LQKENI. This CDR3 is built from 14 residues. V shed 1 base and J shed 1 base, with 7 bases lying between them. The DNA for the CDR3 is TGTGCCAGCTCACCACTGGGGCGGAACACTGAAGCTTTCTTT. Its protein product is CASSPLGRNTEAFF.

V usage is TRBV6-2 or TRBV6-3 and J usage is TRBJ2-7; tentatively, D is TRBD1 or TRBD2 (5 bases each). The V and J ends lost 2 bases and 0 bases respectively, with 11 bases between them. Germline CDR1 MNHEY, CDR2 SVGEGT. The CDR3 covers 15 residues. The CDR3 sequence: CASSYEGSSSYEQYV. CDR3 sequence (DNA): TGTGCCAGCAGTTACGAGGGGAGTAGCTCCTACGAGCAGTACGTC.

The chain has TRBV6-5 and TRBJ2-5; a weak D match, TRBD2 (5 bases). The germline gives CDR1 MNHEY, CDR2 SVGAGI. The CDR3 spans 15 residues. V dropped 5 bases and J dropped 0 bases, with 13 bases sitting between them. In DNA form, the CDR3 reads TGTGCCAGCAGTCTCGGGGTGCTGTACCAAGAGACCCAGTACTTC. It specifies CASSLGVLYQETQYF.

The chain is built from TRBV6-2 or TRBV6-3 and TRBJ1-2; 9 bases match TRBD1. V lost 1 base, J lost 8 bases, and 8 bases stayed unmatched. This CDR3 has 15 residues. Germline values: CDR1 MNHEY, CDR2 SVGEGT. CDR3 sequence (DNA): TGTGCCAGCAGTTACTTTGGACAGGGGATGTTGGGCTACACCTTC. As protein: CASSYFGQGMLGYTF.

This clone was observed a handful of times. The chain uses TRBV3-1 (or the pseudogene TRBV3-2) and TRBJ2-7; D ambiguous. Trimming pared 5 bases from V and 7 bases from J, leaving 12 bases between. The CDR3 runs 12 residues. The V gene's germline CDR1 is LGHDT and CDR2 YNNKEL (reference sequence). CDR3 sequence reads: CASSKTPSEQYV. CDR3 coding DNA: TGTGCCAGCAGCAAGACGCCTTCTGAGCAGTACGTC.

CDR3 nucleotides: TGTGCCAGCAGCCATTCCGCCGTGGGAAGCCCCACTGAAGCTTTCTTT. It encodes CASSHSAVGSPTEAFF. The chain is built from TRBV14 and TRBJ1-1; no reliable D call. Germline V lookup: CDR1 SGHDN, CDR2 FVKESK. Trimming removed 3 bases from V and 4 bases from J, with 18 bases in between. The CDR3 contains 16 residues. Complete variable domain (other parts from reference TRBV14 and TRBJ1-1): EAGVTQFPSHSVIEKGQTVTLRCDPISGHDNLYWYRRVMGKEIKFLLHFVKESKQDESGMPNNRFLAERTGGTYSTLKVQPAELEDSGVYFCASSHSAVGSPTEAFFGQGTRLTVV.

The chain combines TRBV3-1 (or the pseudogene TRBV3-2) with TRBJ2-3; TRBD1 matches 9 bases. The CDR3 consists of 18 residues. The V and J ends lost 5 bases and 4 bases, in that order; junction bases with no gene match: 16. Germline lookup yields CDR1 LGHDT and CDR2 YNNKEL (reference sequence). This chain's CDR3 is CASSLQHPGQGLADTQYF. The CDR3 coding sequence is TGTGCCAGCAGCTTGCAACACCCGGGACAGGGTTTAGCAGATACGCAGTATTTT.

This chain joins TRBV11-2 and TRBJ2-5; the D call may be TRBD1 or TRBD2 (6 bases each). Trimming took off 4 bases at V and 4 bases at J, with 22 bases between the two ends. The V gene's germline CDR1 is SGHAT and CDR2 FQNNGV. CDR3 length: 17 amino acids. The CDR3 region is CASSSAEGDRRRETQYF. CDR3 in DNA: TGTGCCAGCAGCTCCGCGGAGGGGGATCGCCGACGAGAGACCCAGTACTTC.

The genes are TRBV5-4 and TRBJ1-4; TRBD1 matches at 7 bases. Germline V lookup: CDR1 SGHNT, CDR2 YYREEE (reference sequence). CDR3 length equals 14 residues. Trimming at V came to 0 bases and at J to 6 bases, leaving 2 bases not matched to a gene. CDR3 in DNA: TGTGCCAGCAGCTTGGGCAGGGGGGATGAAAAACTGTTTTTT. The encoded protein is CASSLGRGDEKLFF.

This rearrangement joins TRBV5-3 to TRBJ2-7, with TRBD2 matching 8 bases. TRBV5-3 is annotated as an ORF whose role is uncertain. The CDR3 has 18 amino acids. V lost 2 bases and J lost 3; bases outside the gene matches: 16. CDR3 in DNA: TGTGCCAGAAGCTTAGGGACTAGTAGTAGCCCTTATGGCTACGAGCAGTACGTC. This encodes CARSLGTSSSPYGYEQYV.

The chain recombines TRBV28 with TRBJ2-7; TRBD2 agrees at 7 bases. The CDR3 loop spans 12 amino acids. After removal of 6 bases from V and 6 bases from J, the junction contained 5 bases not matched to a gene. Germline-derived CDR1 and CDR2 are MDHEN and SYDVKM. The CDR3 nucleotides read TGTGCCAGCAGAAGGACTAGTCTCGAGCAGTACTTC. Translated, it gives CASRRTSLEQYF.

The CDR3 DNA is TGTGCCAGCAGCTTATTTTCGGACAGCCAAGAGACCCAGTACTTC. It specifies CASSLFSDSQETQYF. The chain uses TRBV7-2 and TRBJ2-5; a possible D gene is TRBD1 (6 bases). The germline V gene has CDR1 SGHTA and CDR2 FQGNSA. This CDR3 has 15 amino acids. Trimming stripped 2 bases from V and 1 base from J, with 11 bases between.